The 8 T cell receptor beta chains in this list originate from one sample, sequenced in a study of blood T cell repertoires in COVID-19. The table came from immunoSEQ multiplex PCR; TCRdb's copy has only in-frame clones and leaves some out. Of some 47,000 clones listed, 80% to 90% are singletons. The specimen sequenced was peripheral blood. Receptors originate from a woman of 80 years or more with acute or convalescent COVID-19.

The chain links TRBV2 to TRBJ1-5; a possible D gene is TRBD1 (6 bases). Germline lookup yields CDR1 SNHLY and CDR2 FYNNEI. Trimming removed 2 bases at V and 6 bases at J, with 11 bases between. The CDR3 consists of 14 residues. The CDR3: CASSERQGSQPQHF. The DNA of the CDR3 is TGTGCCAGCAGTGAACGGCAGGGGAGTCAGCCCCAGCATTTT.

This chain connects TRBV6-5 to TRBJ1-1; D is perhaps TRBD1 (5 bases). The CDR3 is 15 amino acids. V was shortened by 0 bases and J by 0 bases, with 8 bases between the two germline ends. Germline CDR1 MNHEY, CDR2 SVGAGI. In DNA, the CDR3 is TGTGCCAGCAGTTACTCTGGGGCCATGAACACTGAAGCTTTCTTT. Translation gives CASSYSGAMNTEAFF.

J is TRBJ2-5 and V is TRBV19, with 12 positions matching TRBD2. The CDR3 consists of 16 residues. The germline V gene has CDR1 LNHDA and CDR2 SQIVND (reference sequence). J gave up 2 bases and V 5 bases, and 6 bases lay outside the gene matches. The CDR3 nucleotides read TGTGCCAGTAGTCCCCCCGGACTAGCGGGGCAAGAGACCCAGTACTTC. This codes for CASSPPGLAGQETQYF.

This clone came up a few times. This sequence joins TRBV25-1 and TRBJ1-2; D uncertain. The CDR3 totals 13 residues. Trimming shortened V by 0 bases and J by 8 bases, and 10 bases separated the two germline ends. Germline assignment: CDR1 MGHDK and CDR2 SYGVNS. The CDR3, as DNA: TGTGCCAGCAGTGAATACGGGGAGGGCGGCTACACCTTC. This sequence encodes CASSEYGEGGYTF.

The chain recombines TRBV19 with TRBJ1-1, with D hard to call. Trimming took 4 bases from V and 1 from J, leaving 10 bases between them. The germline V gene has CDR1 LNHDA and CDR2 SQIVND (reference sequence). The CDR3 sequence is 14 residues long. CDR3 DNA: TGTGCCAGTAGTACCCAGGCGAAGAACACTGAAGCTTTCTTT. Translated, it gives CASSTQAKNTEAFF. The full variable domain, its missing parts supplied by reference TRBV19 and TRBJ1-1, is DGGITQSPKYLFRKEGQNVTLSCEQNLNHDAMYWYRQDPGQGLRLIYYSQIVNDFQKGDIAEGYSVSREKKESFPLTVTSAQKNPTAFYLCASSTQAKNTEAFFGQGTRLTVV.

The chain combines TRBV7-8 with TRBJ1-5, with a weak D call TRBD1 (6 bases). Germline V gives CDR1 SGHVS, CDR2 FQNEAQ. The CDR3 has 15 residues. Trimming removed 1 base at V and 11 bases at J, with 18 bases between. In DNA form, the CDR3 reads TGTGCCAGCAGCTTAGGTCGGGACACCTCAGGGGCCCAGCATTTT. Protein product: CASSLGRDTSGAQHF.

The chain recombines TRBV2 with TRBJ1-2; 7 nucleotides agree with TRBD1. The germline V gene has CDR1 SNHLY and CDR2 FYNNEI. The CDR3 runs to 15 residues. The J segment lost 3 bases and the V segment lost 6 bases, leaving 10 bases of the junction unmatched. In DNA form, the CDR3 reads TGTGCCAGCAGCCCTACCTCGACAGGGTACTATGGCTACACCTTC. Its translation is CASSPTSTGYYGYTF.

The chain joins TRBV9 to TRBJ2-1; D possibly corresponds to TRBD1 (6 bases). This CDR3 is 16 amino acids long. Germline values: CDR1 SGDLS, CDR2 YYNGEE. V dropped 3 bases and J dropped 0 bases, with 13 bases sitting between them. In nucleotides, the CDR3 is TGTGCCAGCAGCGCCCCGACAGGTCACTCCTACAATGAGCAGTTCTTC. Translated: CASSAPTGHSYNEQFF.